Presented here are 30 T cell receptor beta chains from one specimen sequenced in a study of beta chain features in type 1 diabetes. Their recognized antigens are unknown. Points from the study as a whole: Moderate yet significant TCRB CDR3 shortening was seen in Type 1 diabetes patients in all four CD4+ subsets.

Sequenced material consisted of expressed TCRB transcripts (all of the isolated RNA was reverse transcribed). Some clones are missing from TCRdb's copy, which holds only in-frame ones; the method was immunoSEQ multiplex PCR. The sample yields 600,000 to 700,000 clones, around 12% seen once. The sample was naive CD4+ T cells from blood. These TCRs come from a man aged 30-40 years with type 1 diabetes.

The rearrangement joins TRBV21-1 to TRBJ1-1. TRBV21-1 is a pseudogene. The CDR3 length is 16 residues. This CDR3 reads CASSKITTEGTTEAFF. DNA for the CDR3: TGTGCCAGCAGCAAAATTACAACTGAGGGCACCACTGAAGCTTTCTTT.

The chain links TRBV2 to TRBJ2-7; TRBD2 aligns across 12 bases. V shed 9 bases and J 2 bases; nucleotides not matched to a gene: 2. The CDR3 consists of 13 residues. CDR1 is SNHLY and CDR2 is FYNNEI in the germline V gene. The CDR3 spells CASRTSGAYEQYF. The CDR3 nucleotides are TGTGCCAGTCGGACTAGCGGGGCCTACGAGCAGTACTTC.

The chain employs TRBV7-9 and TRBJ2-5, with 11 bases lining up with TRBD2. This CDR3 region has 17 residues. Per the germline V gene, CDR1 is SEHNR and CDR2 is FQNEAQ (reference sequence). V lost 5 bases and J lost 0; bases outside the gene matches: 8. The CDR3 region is CASSRALAGGDQETQYF. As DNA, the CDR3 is TGTGCCAGCAGCCGGGCTCTAGCGGGGGGAGACCAAGAGACCCAGTACTTC.

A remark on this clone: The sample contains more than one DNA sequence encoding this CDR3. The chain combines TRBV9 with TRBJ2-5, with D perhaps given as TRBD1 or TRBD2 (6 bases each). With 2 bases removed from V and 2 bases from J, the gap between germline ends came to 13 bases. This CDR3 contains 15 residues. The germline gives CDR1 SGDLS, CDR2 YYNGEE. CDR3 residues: CASSVAGGRQETQYF. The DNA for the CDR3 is TGTGCCAGCAGCGTGGCCGGGGGCAGACAAGAGACCCAGTACTTC.

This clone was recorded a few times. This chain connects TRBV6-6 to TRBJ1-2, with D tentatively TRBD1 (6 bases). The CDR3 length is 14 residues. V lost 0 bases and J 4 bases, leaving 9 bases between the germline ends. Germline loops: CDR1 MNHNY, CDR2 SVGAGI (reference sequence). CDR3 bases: TGTGCCAGCAGTTACTCGCCAGGGGCCTATGGCTACACCTTC. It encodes CASSYSPGAYGYTF.

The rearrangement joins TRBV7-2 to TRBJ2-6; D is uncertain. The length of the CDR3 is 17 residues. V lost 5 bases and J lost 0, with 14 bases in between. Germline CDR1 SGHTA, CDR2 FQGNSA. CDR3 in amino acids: CASSPLGSRSGANVLTF. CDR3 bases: TGTGCCAGCAGCCCACTCGGCAGCCGCTCTGGGGCCAACGTCCTGACTTTC.

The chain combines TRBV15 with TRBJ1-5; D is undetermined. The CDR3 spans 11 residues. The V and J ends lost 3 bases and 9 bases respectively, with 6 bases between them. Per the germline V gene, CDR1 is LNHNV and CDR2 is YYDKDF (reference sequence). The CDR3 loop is CATSSRGPQHF. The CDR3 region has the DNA TGTGCCACCAGCAGTAGAGGGCCCCAGCATTTT.

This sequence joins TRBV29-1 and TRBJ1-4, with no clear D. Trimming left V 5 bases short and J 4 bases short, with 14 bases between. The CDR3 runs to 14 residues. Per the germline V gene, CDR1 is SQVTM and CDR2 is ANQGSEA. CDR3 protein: CSVQLVGGNEKLFF. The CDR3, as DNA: TGCAGCGTTCAGCTCGTAGGAGGTAATGAAAAACTGTTTTTT.

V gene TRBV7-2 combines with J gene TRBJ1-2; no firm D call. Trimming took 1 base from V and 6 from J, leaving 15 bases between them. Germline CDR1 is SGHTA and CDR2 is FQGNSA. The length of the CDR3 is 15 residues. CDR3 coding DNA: TGTGCCAGCAGCTTAGATTCACCCCGTGATGATGGCTACACCTTC. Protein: CASSLDSPRDDGYTF. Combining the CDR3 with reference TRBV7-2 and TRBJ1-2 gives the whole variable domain GAGVSQSPSNKVTEKGKDVELRCDPISGHTALYWYRQSLGQGLEFLIYFQGNSAPDKSGLPSDRFSAERTGGSVSTLTIQRTQQEDSAVYLCASSLDSPRDDGYTFGSGTRLTVV.

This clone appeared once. CDR3 in amino acids: CASSPSGGAAETQYF. The DNA for the CDR3 is TGTGCCAGTAGTCCCAGCGGGGGTGCGGCTGAGACCCAGTACTTC. The chain carries TRBV19 and TRBJ2-5; 8 bases line up with TRBD2. Germline trimming cut 5 bases from V and 5 bases from J; bases unmatched to any gene: 10. The CDR3 loop spans 15 amino acids. CDR1 LNHDA and CDR2 SQIVND come from the germline V gene (reference sequence).

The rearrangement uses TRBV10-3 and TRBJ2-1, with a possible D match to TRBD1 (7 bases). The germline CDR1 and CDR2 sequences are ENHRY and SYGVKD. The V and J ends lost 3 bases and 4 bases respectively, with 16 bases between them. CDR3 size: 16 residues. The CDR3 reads CAISETSGGRYNEQFF. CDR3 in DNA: TGTGCCATCAGTGAAACTTCAGGGGGGCGATACAATGAGCAGTTCTTC.

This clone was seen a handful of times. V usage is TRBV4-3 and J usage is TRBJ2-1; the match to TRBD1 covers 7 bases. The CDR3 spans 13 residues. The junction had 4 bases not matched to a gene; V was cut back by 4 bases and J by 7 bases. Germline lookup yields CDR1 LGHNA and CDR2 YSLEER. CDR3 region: CASSLDRRNEQFF. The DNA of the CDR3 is TGCGCCAGCAGCCTGGACAGGCGAAATGAGCAGTTCTTC.

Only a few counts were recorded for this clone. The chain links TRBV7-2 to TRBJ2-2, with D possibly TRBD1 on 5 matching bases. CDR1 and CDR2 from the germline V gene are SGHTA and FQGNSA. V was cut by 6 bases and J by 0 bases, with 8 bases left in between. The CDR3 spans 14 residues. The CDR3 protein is CASRPTANTGELFF. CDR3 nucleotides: TGTGCCAGCAGGCCGACAGCGAACACCGGGGAGCTGTTTTTT.

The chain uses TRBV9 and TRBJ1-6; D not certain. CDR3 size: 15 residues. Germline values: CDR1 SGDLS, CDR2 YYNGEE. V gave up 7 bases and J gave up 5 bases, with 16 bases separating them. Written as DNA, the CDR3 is TGTGCCAGCCGCCCCTCGGCAATAGATAATTCACCCCTCCACTTT. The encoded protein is CASRPSAIDNSPLHF.

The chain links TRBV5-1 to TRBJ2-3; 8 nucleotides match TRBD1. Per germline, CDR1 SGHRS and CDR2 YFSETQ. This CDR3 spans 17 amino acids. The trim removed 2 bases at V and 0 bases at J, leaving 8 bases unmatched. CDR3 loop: CASSFNPGGPSTDTQYF. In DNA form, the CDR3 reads TGCGCCAGCAGCTTTAACCCAGGGGGCCCTAGCACAGATACGCAGTATTTT.

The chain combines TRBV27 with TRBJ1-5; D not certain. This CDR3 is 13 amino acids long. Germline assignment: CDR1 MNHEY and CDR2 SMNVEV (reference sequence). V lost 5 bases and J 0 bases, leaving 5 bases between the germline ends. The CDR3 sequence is CASSNNSNQPQHF. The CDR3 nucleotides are TGTGCCAGCAGTAACAATAGCAATCAGCCCCAGCATTTT.

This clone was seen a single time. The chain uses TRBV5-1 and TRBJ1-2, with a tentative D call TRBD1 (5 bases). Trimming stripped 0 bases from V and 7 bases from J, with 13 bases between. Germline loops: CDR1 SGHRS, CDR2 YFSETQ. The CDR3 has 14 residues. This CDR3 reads CASSLVGQGGGYTF. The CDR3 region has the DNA TGCGCCAGCAGCTTGGTGGGGCAGGGAGGTGGCTACACCTTC.

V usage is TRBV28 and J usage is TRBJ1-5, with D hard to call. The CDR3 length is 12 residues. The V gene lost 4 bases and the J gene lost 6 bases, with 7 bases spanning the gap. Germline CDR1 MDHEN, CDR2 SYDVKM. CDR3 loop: CASSSSSQPQHF. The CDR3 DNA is TGTGCCAGCAGTTCCTCCAGTCAGCCCCAGCATTTT.

This CDR3 reads CASSPPTGWGSYTQYF. In DNA, the CDR3 is TGTGCCAGCAGTCCACCGACAGGGTGGGGATCGTATACGCAGTATTTT. The chain couples TRBV28 to TRBJ2-3; 7 bases are shared with TRBD1. Germline loops: CDR1 MDHEN, CDR2 SYDVKM. V lost 5 bases and J lost 7; bases outside the gene matches: 15. This CDR3 region has 16 residues.

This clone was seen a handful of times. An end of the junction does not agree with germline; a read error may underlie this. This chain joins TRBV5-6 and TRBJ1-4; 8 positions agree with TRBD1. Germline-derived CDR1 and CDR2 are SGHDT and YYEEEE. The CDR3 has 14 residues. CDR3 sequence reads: CASSLQGAKEKLFF. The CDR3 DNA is TGTGCCAGCAGCTTGCAGGGGGCTAAAGAAAAACTGTTTTTT.

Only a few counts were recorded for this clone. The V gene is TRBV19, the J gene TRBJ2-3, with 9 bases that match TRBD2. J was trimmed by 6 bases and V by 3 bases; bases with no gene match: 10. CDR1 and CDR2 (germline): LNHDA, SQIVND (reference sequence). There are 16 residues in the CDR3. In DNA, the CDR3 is TGTGCCAGTAGTATCCCGCGGGGGGGACGCCGGGATACGCAGTATTTT. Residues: CASSIPRGGRRDTQYF.

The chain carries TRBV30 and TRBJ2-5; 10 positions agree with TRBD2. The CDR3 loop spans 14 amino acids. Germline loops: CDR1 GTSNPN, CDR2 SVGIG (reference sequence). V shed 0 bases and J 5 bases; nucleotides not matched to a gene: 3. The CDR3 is CAWSVTSGMETQYF. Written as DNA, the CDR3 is TGTGCCTGGAGTGTAACTAGCGGGATGGAGACCCAGTACTTC.

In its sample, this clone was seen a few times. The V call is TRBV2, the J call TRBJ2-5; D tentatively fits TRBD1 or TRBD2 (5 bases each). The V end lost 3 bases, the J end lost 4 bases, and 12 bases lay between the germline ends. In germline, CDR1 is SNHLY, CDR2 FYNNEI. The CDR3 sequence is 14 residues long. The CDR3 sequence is CASSDRAGRETQYF. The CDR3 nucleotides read TGTGCCAGCAGTGACAGGGCGGGTAGAGAGACCCAGTACTTC.

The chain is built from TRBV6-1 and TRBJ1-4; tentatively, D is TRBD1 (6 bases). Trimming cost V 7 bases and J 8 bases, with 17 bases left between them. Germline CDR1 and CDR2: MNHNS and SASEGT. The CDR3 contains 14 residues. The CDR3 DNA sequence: TGTGCCAGCACTACGGGGACACTCCGGGAAAAACTGTTTTTT. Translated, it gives CASTTGTLREKLFF.

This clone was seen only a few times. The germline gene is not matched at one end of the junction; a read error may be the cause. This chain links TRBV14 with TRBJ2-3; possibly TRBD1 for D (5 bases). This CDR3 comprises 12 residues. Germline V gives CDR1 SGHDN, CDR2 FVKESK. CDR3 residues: CASSQLTATQYF. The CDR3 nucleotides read TGTGCCAGCAGCCAATTGACAGCTACGCAGTATTTT.

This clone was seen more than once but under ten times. For the CDR3, the DNA is TGTGCCAGCAGCCAAGACAGGCCCTATGGCTACACCTTC. Its translation is CASSQDRPYGYTF. J is TRBJ1-2 and V is TRBV14, with D unresolved. The CDR3 has 13 amino acids. Germline V gives CDR1 SGHDN, CDR2 FVKESK. Trimming stripped 0 bases from V and 4 bases from J, with 6 bases between.

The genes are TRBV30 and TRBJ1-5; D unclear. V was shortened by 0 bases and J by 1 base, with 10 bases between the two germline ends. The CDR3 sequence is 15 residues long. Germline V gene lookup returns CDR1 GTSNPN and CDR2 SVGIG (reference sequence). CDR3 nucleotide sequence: TGTGCCTGGAGTGTACCCAGGCCCAGCAATCAGCCCCAGCATTTT. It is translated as CAWSVPRPSNQPQHF.

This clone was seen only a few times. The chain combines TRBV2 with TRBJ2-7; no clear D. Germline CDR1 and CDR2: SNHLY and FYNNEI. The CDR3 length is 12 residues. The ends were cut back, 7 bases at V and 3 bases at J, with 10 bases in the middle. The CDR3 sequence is CASKYQYYEQYF. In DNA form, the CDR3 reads TGTGCCAGCAAATATCAGTACTACGAGCAGTACTTC.

CDR3 bases: TGTGCCAGCAGCTTACCCGGACACAACACTGAAGCTTTCTTT. This codes for CASSLPGHNTEAFF. The chain recombines TRBV7-9 with TRBJ1-1; a weak D match, TRBD1 (5 bases). Per germline, CDR1 SEHNR and CDR2 FQNEAQ (reference sequence). CDR3 length: 14 amino acids. V was clipped by 2 bases and J by 2 bases, with 9 bases between them.

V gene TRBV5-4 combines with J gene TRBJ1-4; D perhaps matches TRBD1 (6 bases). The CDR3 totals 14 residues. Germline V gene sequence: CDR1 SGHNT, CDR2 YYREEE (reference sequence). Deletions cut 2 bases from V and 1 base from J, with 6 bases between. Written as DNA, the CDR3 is TGTGCCAGCAGCTTCAGGGGAACTAATGAAAAACTGTTTTTT. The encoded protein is CASSFRGTNEKLFF. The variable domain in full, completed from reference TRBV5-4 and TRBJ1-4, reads ETGVTQSPTHLIKTRGQQVTLRCSSQSGHNTVSWYQQALGQGPQFIFQYYREEENGRGNFPPRFSGLQFPNYSSELNVNALELDDSALYLCASSFRGTNEKLFFGSGTQLSVL.